By its share, the clone carrying this TCR beta chain is medium-sized (0.01 to 0.1%). Its antigen is undetermined. This sample is part of a study of identical twins. General observations from the study: Researchers reported excess low generation probability among twin-shared out-of-frame alpha sequences. Cord blood's abundant beta clonotypes had fewer insertions, unlike memory repertoires.

Template switching supplied a universal primer site; unique molecular identifiers were carried on the cDNA. TCRdb reprocessed the 5' RACE reads via MiXCR and lists one record per CDR3 protein. This table has roughly 250,000 distinct CDR3 sequences, about 7% appearing once. This CDR3 is 15 amino acids long. Trimming shortened V by 1 base and J by 7 bases, and 16 bases separated the two germline ends. Per the germline V gene, CDR1 is SGHVS and CDR2 is FQNEAQ. A further study also used this sample, focusing on yellow fever vaccine responses in identical twins. According to that study: Vaccine-induced T cell responses in twins were reportedly observed to appear partly convergent, partly personalized.

This clonotype was obtained from a woman in her late teens or twenties in good health. Sequenced input: memory (CD45RO+) T cells sorted from blood. The J gene is TRBJ1-1, the V gene TRBV7-8; D is unclear. The CDR3 DNA reads TGTGCCAGCAGCTTAGTCGCCCCAGCCGGTGGTGAAGCTTTCTTT. Its protein product is CASSLVAPAGGEAFF.